The source of this T cell receptor (beta chain) is a study of molecular identifiers for immune sequencing clone quantification. Study-wide findings and caveats: Beyond 20 RNA copies, clones held over 97% of effector molecules, compared with under 1% in naive cells. One million naive cells reportedly did not prevent detection of spiked Jurkat TCR RNA from one cell.

A CD8+CD4-CCR7+CD45RA+ gate was used to sort naive CD8 T cells. About this clonotype: Its antigen is undetermined.

The authors built bulk TCR libraries by previously described methods with listed TCR primers. TCRdb re-derived calls from the PCR reads in MiXCR, one entry per CDR3 protein. The sample lists 250,000 to 400,000 distinct CDR3 sequences, about 22% seen once, with 0.7% to 0.9% in the top ten. Input material: naive CD8+ T cells from blood, with Jurkat cell RNA spiked in. As for subset: FACS-sorted CD8+CD4-CCR7+CD45RA+ naive T cells. This sequence was found in a human donor in good health. Some libraries in this study had Jurkat cell RNA spiked in.

The CDR3 region has the DNA TGTGCCAGCAGTCTGCCCTCGGTGAACACCGGGGAGCTGTTTTTT. Its translation is CASSLPSVNTGELFF. V and J are TRBV12-3 or TRBV12-4 and TRBJ2-2; D is unresolved. The CDR3 runs 15 residues. The germline V and J ends were trimmed by 5 bases and 1 base, with 11 bases remaining between them.